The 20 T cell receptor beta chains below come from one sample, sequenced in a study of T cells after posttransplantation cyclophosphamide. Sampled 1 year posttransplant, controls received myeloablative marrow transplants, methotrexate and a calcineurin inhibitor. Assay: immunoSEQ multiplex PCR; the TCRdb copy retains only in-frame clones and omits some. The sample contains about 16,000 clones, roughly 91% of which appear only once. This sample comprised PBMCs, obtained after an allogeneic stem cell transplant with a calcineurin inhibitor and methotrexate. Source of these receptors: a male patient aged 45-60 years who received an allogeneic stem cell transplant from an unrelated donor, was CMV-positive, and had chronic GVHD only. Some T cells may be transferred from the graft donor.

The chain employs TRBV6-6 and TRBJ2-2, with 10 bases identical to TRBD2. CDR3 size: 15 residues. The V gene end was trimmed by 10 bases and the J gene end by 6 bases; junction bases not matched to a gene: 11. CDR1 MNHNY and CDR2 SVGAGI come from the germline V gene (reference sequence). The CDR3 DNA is TGTGCCACCAACGCCTGGCTAGCGGGAGCCGGGGAGCTGTTTTTT. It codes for CATNAWLAGAGELFF.

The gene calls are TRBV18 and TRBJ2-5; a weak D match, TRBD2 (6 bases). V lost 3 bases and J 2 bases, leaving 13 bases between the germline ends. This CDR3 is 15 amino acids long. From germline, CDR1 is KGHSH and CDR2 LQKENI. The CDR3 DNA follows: TGTGCCAGCTCACCCGGAGGGGCCGCACAAGAGACCCAGTACTTC. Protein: CASSPGGAAQETQYF.

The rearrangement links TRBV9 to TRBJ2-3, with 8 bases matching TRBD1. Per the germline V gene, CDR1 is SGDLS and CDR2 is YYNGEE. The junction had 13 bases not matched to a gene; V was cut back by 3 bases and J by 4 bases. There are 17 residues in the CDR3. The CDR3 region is CASSGETGAIRADTQYF. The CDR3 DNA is TGTGCCAGCAGCGGAGAGACAGGGGCGATCCGTGCAGATACGCAGTATTTT.

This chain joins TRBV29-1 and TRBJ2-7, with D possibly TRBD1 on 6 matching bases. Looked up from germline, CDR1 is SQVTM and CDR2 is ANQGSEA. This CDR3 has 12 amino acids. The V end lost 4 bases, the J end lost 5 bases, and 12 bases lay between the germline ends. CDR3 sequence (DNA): TGCAGCGTTGGCAGGGGCGTAGACGAGCAGTACTTC. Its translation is CSVGRGVDEQYF.

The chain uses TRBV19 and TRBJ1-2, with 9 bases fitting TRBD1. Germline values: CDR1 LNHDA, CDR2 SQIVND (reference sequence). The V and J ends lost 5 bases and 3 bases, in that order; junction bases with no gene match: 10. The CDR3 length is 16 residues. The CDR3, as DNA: TGTGCCAGTAGTGTTAAACAGGGGGCGCCCGACTATGGCTACACCTTC. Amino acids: CASSVKQGAPDYGYTF.

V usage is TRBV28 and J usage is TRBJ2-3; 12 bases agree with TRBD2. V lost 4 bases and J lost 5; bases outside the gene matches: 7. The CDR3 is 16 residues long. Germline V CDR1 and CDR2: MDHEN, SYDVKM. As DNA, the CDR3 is TGTGCCAGCAGTTCATTGACTAGCGGGAGAGGAGATACGCAGTATTTT. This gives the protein CASSSLTSGRGDTQYF.

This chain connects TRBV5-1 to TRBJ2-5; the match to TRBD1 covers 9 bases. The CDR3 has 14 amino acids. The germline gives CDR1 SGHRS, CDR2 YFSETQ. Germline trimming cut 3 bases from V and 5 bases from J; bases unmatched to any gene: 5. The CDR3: CASSSTGGGETQYF. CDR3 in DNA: TGCGCCAGCAGCTCAACAGGGGGCGGGGAGACCCAGTACTTC.

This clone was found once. CDR3 protein: CASGLIWNTGELFF. CDR3 coding DNA: TGTGCTAGTGGTTTGATCTGGAACACCGGGGAGCTGTTTTTT. V is TRBV12-5 and J is TRBJ2-2; D gene unclear. The CDR3 spans 14 residues. Per germline, CDR1 LGHNT and CDR2 FRNRAP. V was shortened by 2 bases and J by 1 base, with 5 bases between the two germline ends.

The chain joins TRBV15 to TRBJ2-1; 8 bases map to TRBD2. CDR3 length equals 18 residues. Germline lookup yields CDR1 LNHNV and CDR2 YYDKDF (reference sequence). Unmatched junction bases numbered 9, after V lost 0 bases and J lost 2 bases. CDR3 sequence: CATSRDLFGGGTYNEQFF. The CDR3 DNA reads TGTGCCACCAGCAGAGATCTTTTTGGCGGGGGGACCTACAATGAGCAGTTCTTC.

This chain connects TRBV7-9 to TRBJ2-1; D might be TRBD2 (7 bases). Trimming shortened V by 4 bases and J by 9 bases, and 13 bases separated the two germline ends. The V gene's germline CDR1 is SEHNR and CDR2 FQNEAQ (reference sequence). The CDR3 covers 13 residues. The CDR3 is CASSSGGRGEQFF. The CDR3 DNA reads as TGTGCCAGCAGCTCCGGGGGGCGCGGTGAGCAGTTCTTC.

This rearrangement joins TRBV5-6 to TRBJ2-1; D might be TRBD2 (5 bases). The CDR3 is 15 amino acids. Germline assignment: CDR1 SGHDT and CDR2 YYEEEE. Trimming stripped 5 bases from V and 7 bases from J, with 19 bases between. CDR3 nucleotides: TGTGCCAGCAGTTCAGATCGGGGTGGGGATAATGAGCAGTTCTTC. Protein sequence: CASSSDRGGDNEQFF.

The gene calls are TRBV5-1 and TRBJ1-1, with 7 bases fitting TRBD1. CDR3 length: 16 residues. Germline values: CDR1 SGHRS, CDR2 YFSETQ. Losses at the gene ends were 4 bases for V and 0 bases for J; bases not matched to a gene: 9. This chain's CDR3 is CASSPYRGLMNTEAFF. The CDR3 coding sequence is TGCGCCAGCAGCCCCTACAGGGGCCTAATGAACACTGAAGCTTTCTTT.

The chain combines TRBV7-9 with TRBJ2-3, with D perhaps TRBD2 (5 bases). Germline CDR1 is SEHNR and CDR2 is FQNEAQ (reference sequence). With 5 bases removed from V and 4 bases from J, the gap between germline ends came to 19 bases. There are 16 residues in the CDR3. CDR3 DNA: TGTGCCAGCAGCCCGTCGTGGGGTCGTAGCGCAGATACGCAGTATTTT. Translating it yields CASSPSWGRSADTQYF.

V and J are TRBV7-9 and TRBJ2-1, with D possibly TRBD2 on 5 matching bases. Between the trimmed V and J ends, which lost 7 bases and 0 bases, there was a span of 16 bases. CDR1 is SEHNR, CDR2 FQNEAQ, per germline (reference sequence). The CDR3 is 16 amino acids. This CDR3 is CASTTSGDASYNEQFF. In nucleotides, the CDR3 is TGTGCCAGCACCACATCCGGGGATGCCTCCTACAATGAGCAGTTCTTC.

The CDR3 DNA follows: TGTGCCAGCAGCTCAAGGATCGGGACAGGGGAATCCTACGAGCAGTACTTC. Protein sequence: CASSSRIGTGESYEQYF. The chain joins TRBV7-9 to TRBJ2-7, with 10 nucleotides matching TRBD1. The CDR3 contains 17 residues. Germline V lookup: CDR1 SEHNR, CDR2 FQNEAQ (reference sequence). V shed 4 bases, J shed 1 base, and the junction held 10 bases outside the gene matches.

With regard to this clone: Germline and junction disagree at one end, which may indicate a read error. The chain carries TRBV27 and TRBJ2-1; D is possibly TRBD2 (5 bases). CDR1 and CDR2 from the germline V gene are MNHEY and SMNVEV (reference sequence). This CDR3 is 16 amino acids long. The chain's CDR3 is CASSLSTGNVYHEQFF. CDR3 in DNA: TGTGCCAGCAGTTTATCGACGGGGAACGTCTACCATGAGCAGTTCTTC.

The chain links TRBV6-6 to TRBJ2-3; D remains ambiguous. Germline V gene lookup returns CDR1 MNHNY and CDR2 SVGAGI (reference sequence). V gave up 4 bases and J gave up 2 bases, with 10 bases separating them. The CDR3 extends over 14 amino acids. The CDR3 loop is CASSSPVNTDTQYF. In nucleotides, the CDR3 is TGTGCCAGCAGTTCTCCGGTTAACACAGATACGCAGTATTTT.

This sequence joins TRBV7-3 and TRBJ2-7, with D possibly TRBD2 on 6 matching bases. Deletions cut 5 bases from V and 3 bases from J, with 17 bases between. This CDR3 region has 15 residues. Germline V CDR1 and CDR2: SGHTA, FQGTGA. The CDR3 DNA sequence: TGTGCCAGCAGCACCGGAGGGCCGCCTAACTACGAGCAGTACTTC. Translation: CASSTGGPPNYEQYF. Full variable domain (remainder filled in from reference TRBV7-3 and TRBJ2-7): GAGVSQTPSNKVTEKGKYVELRCDPISGHTALYWYRQSLGQGPEFLIYFQGTGAADDSGLPNDRFFAVRPEGSVSTLKIQRTERGDSAVYLCASSTGGPPNYEQYFGPGTRLTVT.

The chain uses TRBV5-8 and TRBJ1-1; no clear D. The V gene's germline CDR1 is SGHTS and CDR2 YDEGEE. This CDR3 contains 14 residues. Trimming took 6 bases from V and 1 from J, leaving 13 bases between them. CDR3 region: CASTYRGSNTEAFF. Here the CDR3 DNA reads TGTGCCAGCACCTATAGAGGGTCGAACACTGAAGCTTTCTTT.

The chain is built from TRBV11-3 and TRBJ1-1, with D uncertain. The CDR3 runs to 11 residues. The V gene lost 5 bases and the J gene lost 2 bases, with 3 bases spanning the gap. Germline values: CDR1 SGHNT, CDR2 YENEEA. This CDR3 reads CASSPNTEAFF. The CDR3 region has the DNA TGTGCCAGCAGCCCTAACACTGAAGCTTTCTTT. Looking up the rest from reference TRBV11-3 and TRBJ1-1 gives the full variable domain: EAGVVQSPRYKIIEKKQPVAFWCNPISGHNTLYWYLQNLGQGPELLIRYENEEAVDDSQLPKDRFSAERLKGVDSTLKIQPAELGDSAVYLCASSPNTEAFFGQGTRLTVV.